The 5 T cell receptor beta chains listed next were all sequenced from one sample in a study of blood T cells in healthy people across ages. The authors ran a second PCR of roughly 6 to 12 cycles using a sample-barcoded 5' primer and a J-beta primer mix. Each CDR3 protein is one row after TCRdb ran MiXCR on the 5' RACE reads. The data show roughly 1,800,000 distinct CDR3 sequences, less than 50% seen once. Sequenced input: blood. Every receptor here comes from a woman in her 40s in good health.

This clonotype was found a few times. The chain uses TRBV4-3 and TRBJ2-3; a weak D match, TRBD2 (6 bases). The V gene's germline CDR1 is LGHNA and CDR2 YSLEER. Trimming stripped 0 bases from V and 0 bases from J, with 13 bases between. The CDR3 is 17 amino acids. CDR3 loop: CASSQETMGTSTDTQYF. The CDR3 DNA reads as TGCGCCAGCAGCCAAGAAACAATGGGGACTAGCACAGATACGCAGTATTTT.

The rearrangement links TRBV5-1 to TRBJ1-1; D is perhaps TRBD1 (6 bases). Trimming removed 4 bases from V and 3 bases from J, with 22 bases in between. The CDR3 spans 17 residues. CDR1 and CDR2 from the germline V gene are SGHRS and YFSETQ. CDR3 coding DNA: TGCGCCAGCAGCGCCAGCCGGAACAGGGCCGGGTACACTGAAGCTTTCTTT. It yields the protein CASSASRNRAGYTEAFF. The entire variable domain, with the rest obtained from reference TRBV5-1 and TRBJ1-1, is as follows: KAGVTQTPRYLIKTRGQQVTLSCSPISGHRSVSWYQQTPGQGLQFLFEYFSETQRNKGNFPGRFSGRQFSNSRSEMNVSTLELGDSALYLCASSASRNRAGYTEAFFGQGTRLTVV.

This clonotype was observed a few times. The genes are TRBV9 and TRBJ2-3; 9 positions match TRBD2. Germline CDR1 SGDLS, CDR2 YYNGEE. CDR3 size: 16 residues. The junction had 10 bases not matched to a gene; V was cut back by 2 bases and J by 6 bases. CDR3 DNA sequence: TGTGCCAGCAGCGTTTCCGGGACTAGCAGATTGGATACGCAGTATTTT. Residues: CASSVSGTSRLDTQYF.

The chain links TRBV4-2 to TRBJ1-4, with 8 bases that match TRBD1. J was trimmed by 8 bases and V by 1 base; bases with no gene match: 9. This CDR3 has 16 residues. CDR1 LGHNA and CDR2 YNFKEQ come from the germline V gene. Here the CDR3 DNA reads TGTGCCAGCAGCCAAGGGGTACAGGGGGTAGGGGAAAAACTGTTTTTT. This translates into CASSQGVQGVGEKLFF.

The chain combines TRBV5-6 with TRBJ1-2; D is possibly TRBD1 (5 bases). The CDR3 loop spans 14 amino acids. The V gene's germline CDR1 is SGHDT and CDR2 YYEEEE. With 2 bases removed from V and 4 bases from J, the gap between germline ends came to 12 bases. The CDR3 protein is CASSFEGDFYGYTF. In DNA form, the CDR3 reads TGTGCCAGCAGCTTCGAAGGGGATTTCTATGGCTACACCTTC. Drawing the rest from reference TRBV5-6 and TRBJ1-2, the complete variable domain is DAGVTQSPTHLIKTRGQQVTLRCSPKSGHDTVSWYQQALGQGPQFIFQYYEEEERQRGNFPDRFSGHQFPNYSSELNVNALLLGDSALYLCASSFEGDFYGYTFGSGTRLTVV.